What follows is one T cell receptor (beta chain) and its context. There is no known antigen for this receptor. The record has no base qualities; no much larger clone is one base away. The sample is drawn from a study of blood T cell repertoires in COVID-19 (dated by TCRdb to 2019 to 2021). Study-wide context: The collaborator samples originated in the United States, Italy and Spain and spanned the acute and convalescent phases of COVID-19. The material from the prospective study consisted of cDNA or gDNA derived from T cells, B-cell-depleted T cells, or PBMCs. The dataset comprised deeply sampled blood TCRbeta repertoires from subjects exposed to, actively infected with, or recovered from COVID-19. The repertoires were released in a freely available public database intended as a resource for research on the immune response to SARS-CoV-2. The samples were drawn from two sources: the first 160 participants of the ongoing ImmuneRACE study, and fewer than 1,500 subjects contributed by 6 global collaborators. A de-identified subject ID, COVID-19 status, age in years and sex were almost always included in the sample metadata. Where available, HLA class I and class II types were obtained from metadata supplied by the sample provider rather than from assay-based typing.

Each collaborating institution followed its own protocols to collect whole blood in K2EDTA tubes. For TCRbeta analysis, collaborators shipped samples as frozen whole blood, isolated PBMCs, or DNA extracted from either of those sample types. The CDR3 covers 15 residues, taking in both the cysteine and the phenylalanine. The read is trimmed to its CDR3 DNA, 45 bases read in frame from base 1. CDR1 and CDR2 were assigned from the germline V gene as WSHSY and SAAADI. Trimming accounts for 2 bases at V and 2 bases at J, while the number of junction bases matched to no gene is 5. The immunoSEQ Assay, a bias-controlled multiplex PCR, was used to amplify TCRbeta CDR3 regions from genomic DNA. The original pipeline was this. The number of nucleated cells in each sample was estimated by amplification of reference gene primers within the assay. To quantify the absolute abundance of each unique TCRbeta CDR3 rearrangement, sequence reads were collapsed and filtered. For each sample, productive Simpson clonality was calculated by taking the square root of Simpson's diversity index across productive rearrangements. TCRdb's version of the immuneACCESS table is confined to in-frame rearrangements and falls short of the full clone set. An unresolved V gene accounts for under half of the shortfall where checked; the remainder is of unknown origin. V, J and clone size were drawn from that table, and D and trimming were deduced from the DNA. The sample contains roughly 75,000 clones, 80% to 95% of them found a single time. 6.9% of the sample comes from the top ten.

What the study reported, not specific to this receptor: The quantity of clinical and demographic metadata differed by source and by participant and was supplied without curation.

The sequence derives from a human donor in a cohort sampled during active COVID-19. The chain was built from TRBV10-2 and TRBJ2-5; TRBD1 agrees with 7 junctional bases. The specimen sequenced was peripheral blood. The encoded CDR3 is CASSERSTGQETQYF. The base sequence is TGCGCCAGCAGTGAGAGGTCGACAGGGCAAGAGACCCAGTACTTC.